The 20 T cell receptor beta chains below come from one sample, sequenced in a study of response to subunit inactivated influenza vaccine. TCRdb re-analysed the RT-PCR reads in MiXCR, keeping a single row per CDR3 protein. The sample shows about 800,000 distinct CDR3 sequences, 21% of them seen only once. This sample comprised PBMCs from blood, obtained more than 4 days after vaccination. The receptor source for this set is a man in his fifties or sixties who received an inactivated influenza vaccine.

This clonotype was observed a few times. The gene calls are TRBV7-2 and TRBJ2-1, with D unresolved. CDR3 length equals 16 residues. Germline CDR1 reads SGHTA; CDR2 reads FQGNSA. V lost 1 base, J lost 2 bases, and 12 bases lay in between. CDR3 DNA sequence: TGTGCCAGCAGCTTAGGAAGCAGCCGGACCTACAATGAGCAGTTCTTC. This encodes CASSLGSSRTYNEQFF.

There are many counts of this clonotype. The chain combines TRBV7-3 with TRBJ2-1, with D hard to call. Trimming took off 1 base at V and 10 bases at J, with 8 bases between the two ends. Germline V gene data show CDR1 as SGHTA and CDR2 as FQGTGA. This CDR3 comprises 12 residues. DNA of the CDR3: TGTGCCAGCAGCTTAAGATCCGGAGAGCAGTTCTTC. Amino acid sequence: CASSLRSGEQFF.

This clonotype was recorded at least ten times. The chain joins TRBV20-1 to TRBJ2-2; 9 bases match TRBD2. CDR3 size: 16 residues. J gave up 4 bases and V 1 base, and 7 bases lay outside the gene matches. CDR1 and CDR2 from the germline V gene are DFQATT and SNEGSKA (reference sequence). DNA for the CDR3: TGCAGTGCTAGAGTGGAGCGGGAGGCCTCCACCGGGGAGCTGTTTTTT. Encoded protein: CSARVEREASTGELFF.

There are a few counts of this clonotype. The genes are TRBV29-1 and TRBJ2-7; D uncertain. CDR3 length: 13 amino acids. CDR1 and CDR2 (germline): SQVTM, ANQGSEA. V was trimmed by 0 bases and J by 2 bases, leaving 8 bases between them. The CDR3 spells CSVEDGRTYEQYF. The CDR3 bases are TGCAGCGTTGAAGACGGCCGGACCTACGAGCAGTACTTC.

V gene TRBV6-1 combines with J gene TRBJ1-2; the match to TRBD1 covers 7 bases. The CDR3 contains 14 residues. Germline CDR1 reads MNHNS; CDR2 reads SASEGT. The V segment lost 6 bases and the J segment 6 bases; nucleotides outside the gene matches: 10. The CDR3 region has the DNA TGTGCCAGCAGCCTTAGACAGGGCCGTGATGGCTACACCTTC. As protein: CASSLRQGRDGYTF.

The table lists this clonotype with a few counts. The chain employs TRBV20-1 and TRBJ2-4; 8 nucleotides agree with TRBD2. The CDR3 contains 16 residues. Trimming removed 2 bases from V and 8 bases from J; junction bases left unmatched: 14. The V gene's germline CDR1 is DFQATT and CDR2 SNEGSKA (reference sequence). CDR3 coding DNA: TGCAGTGCTAGACCTCTTGGAGTAGCGGGGTTGGACATTCAGTACTTC. The encoded protein is CSARPLGVAGLDIQYF.

The J gene is TRBJ2-7, the V gene TRBV6-5; 9 positions agree with TRBD2. The CDR3 covers 14 residues. The junction had 11 bases not matched to a gene; V was cut back by 7 bases and J by 7 bases. From germline, CDR1 is MNHEY and CDR2 SVGAGI. The CDR3 sequence is CASNLAGARGEQYF. As DNA, the CDR3 is TGTGCCAGCAATTTAGCGGGAGCGAGAGGAGAGCAGTACTTC.

V usage is TRBV7-2 and J usage is TRBJ2-2; a weak D match, TRBD2 (7 bases). Germline loops: CDR1 SGHTA, CDR2 FQGNSA. This CDR3 has 11 residues. The V gene lost 8 bases and the J gene lost 9 bases, with 10 bases spanning the gap. CDR3 protein: CASGGAWELFF. CDR3 in DNA: TGTGCCAGCGGGGGGGCGTGGGAGCTGTTTTTT.

V usage is TRBV10-3 and J usage is TRBJ2-7; D remains ambiguous. Germline CDR1 and CDR2: ENHRY and SYGVKD. Trimming took 8 bases from V and 3 from J, leaving 5 bases between them. The CDR3 sequence is 10 residues long. The CDR3 DNA is TGTGCCATCGGGAACTACGAGCAGTACTTC. Translated: CAIGNYEQYF.

This clonotype was seen more than once but under ten times. This chain connects TRBV29-1 to TRBJ2-3; 9 positions agree with TRBD2. CDR3 length equals 13 residues. Germline trimming cut 3 bases from V and 7 bases from J; bases unmatched to any gene: 5. Per the germline V gene, CDR1 is SQVTM and CDR2 is ANQGSEA. Here the CDR3 DNA reads TGCAGCGTTGAGCGGGAGGGCTTCTATACGCAGTATTTT. It encodes CSVEREGFYTQYF.

The table lists this clonotype with a few counts. This CDR3 reads CSARDSPRGAASPSTDTQYF. The CDR3 nucleotides are TGCAGTGCTAGAGATTCCCCTCGGGGGGCCGCATCTCCTAGCACAGATACGCAGTATTTT. The chain is built from TRBV20-1 and TRBJ2-3, with D tentatively TRBD2 (7 bases). This CDR3 is 20 amino acids long. From germline, CDR1 is DFQATT and CDR2 SNEGSKA (reference sequence). Trimming took 0 bases from V and 0 from J, leaving 25 bases between them.

This clonotype came up a few times. The chain is built from TRBV6-1 and TRBJ2-6; 11 bases are shared with TRBD1. CDR3 length: 18 amino acids. Germline V gives CDR1 MNHNS, CDR2 SASEGT. Germline trimming cut 4 bases from V and 0 bases from J; bases unmatched to any gene: 5. The DNA of the CDR3 is TGTGCCAGCAGTGCCGGGACAGGGGGACCCTCTGGGGCCAACGTCCTGACTTTC. Translation: CASSAGTGGPSGANVLTF.

V usage is TRBV28 and J usage is TRBJ2-7; 7 bases are shared with TRBD2. The junction had 10 bases not matched to a gene; V was cut back by 5 bases and J by 3 bases. The CDR3 contains 15 residues. CDR1 is MDHEN and CDR2 is SYDVKM in the germline V gene. The CDR3 sequence: CASSPLTSTYYEQYF. CDR3 in DNA: TGTGCCAGCAGTCCATTGACTAGCACTTACTACGAGCAGTACTTC.

This clonotype was observed at least ten times. The V call is TRBV28, the J call TRBJ2-3; 15 nucleotides line up with TRBD2. The CDR3 extends over 18 amino acids. Germline V gene sequence: CDR1 MDHEN, CDR2 SYDVKM. Unmatched junction bases numbered 9, after V lost 5 bases and J lost 3 bases. CDR3 bases: TGTGCCAGCAGTGGGACTAGCGGGGGGCCATATCGGACAGATACGCAGTATTTT. Translation: CASSGTSGGPYRTDTQYF. The full variable domain, completed using reference TRBV28 and TRBJ2-3, is DVKVTQSSRYLVKRTGEKVFLECVQDMDHENMFWYRQDPGLGLRLIYFSYDVKMKEKGDIPEGYSVSREKKERFSLILESASTNQTSMYLCASSGTSGGPYRTDTQYFGPGTRLTVL.

This clonotype was counted only a few times. This rearrangement joins TRBV12-3 or TRBV12-4 to TRBJ2-1; no definite D call. Trimming took 0 bases from V and 2 from J, leaving 8 bases between them. This CDR3 has 15 amino acids. Here the CDR3 DNA reads TGTGCCAGCAGTTTAGCGGAGAAAGCCTACAATGAGCAGTTCTTC. Translated, it gives CASSLAEKAYNEQFF.

The table lists this clonotype with a few counts. The V gene is TRBV19, the J gene TRBJ1-2, with TRBD1 matching 9 bases. The V segment lost 8 bases and the J segment 1 base; nucleotides outside the gene matches: 8. CDR1 is LNHDA, CDR2 SQIVND, per germline (reference sequence). This CDR3 is 15 amino acids long. The CDR3 DNA reads as TGTGCCAGTCTACCCGGGACAGGGCTTAACTATGGCTACACCTTC. The encoded protein is CASLPGTGLNYGYTF.

The chain couples TRBV28 to TRBJ1-2; D not certain. The V gene lost 4 bases and the J gene lost 6 bases, with 18 bases spanning the gap. The length of the CDR3 is 15 residues. Germline V gene data show CDR1 as MDHEN and CDR2 as SYDVKM. CDR3 nucleotide sequence: TGTGCCAGCAGTTCGCGGGAAGGAACTAGTGATGGCTACACCTTC. This codes for CASSSREGTSDGYTF.

This clonotype was recorded a few times. The chain joins TRBV5-5 to TRBJ2-1; 7 nucleotides match TRBD2. This CDR3 has 16 amino acids. Germline V gene data show CDR1 as SGHKS and CDR2 as YYEKEE (reference sequence). V lost 0 bases and J lost 2; bases outside the gene matches: 5. CDR3 sequence (DNA): TGTGCCAGCAGCTTGGTGAGCGGGGTTCCCTACAATGAGCAGTTCTTC. This encodes CASSLVSGVPYNEQFF.

This clonotype was seen a few times. This sequence joins TRBV28 and TRBJ2-1; 8 positions agree with TRBD1. The trim removed 1 base at V and 6 bases at J, leaving 5 bases unmatched. Germline V gene sequence: CDR1 MDHEN, CDR2 SYDVKM. This CDR3 contains 15 residues. The CDR3 DNA reads TGTGCCAGCAGTTTATACCAGGACAGGGCCAATGAGCAGTTCTTC. This encodes CASSLYQDRANEQFF.

The V and J genes are TRBV7-9 and TRBJ2-7, with D perhaps TRBD1 (5 bases). V shed 3 bases and J shed 7 bases, with 22 bases lying between them. The CDR3 covers 16 residues. Germline-derived CDR1 and CDR2 are SEHNR and FQNEAQ (reference sequence). The CDR3 is CASSFSFLTVPGEQYF. The DNA of the CDR3 is TGTGCCAGCAGCTTTTCTTTCTTGACAGTACCTGGGGAGCAGTACTTC.